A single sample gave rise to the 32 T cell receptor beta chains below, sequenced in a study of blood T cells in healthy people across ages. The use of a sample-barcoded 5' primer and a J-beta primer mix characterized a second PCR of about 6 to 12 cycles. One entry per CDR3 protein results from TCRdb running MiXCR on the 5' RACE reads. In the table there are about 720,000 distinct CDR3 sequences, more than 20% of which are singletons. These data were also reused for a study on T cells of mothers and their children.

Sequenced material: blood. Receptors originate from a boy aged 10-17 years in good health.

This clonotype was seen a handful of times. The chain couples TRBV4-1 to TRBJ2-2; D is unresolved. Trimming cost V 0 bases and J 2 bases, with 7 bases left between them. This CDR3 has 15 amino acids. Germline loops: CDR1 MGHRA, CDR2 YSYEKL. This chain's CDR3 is CASSQDLTNTGELFF. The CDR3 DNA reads TGCGCCAGCAGCCAAGACTTAACAAACACCGGGGAGCTGTTTTTT.

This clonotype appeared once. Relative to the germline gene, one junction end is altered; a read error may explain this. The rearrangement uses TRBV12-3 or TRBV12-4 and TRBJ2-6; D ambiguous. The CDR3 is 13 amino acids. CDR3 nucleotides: TGTGTCAGCAGCATCTCTGGGGCCAACGTCCTGACTTTC. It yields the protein CVSSISGANVLTF.

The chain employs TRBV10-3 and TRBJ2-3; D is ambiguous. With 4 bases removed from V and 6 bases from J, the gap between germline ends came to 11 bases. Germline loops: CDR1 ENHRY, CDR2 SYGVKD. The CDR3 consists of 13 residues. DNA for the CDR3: TGTGCCATCAGTGGCTATTTGGGCGATACGCAGTATTTT. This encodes CAISGYLGDTQYF.

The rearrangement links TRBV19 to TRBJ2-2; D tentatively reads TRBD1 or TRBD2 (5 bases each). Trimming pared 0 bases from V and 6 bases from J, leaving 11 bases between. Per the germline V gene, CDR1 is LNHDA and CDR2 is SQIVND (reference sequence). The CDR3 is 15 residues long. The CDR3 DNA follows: TGTGCCAGTAGTATAGAATCGGGGCAAGCCGGGGAGCTGTTTTTT. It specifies CASSIESGQAGELFF.

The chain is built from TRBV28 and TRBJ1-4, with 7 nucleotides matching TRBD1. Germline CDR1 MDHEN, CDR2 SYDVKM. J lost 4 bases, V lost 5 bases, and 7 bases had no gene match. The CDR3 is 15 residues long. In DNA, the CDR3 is TGTGCCAGCAGTCTCCCGGGACAGCTTAATGAAAAACTGTTTTTT. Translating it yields CASSLPGQLNEKLFF.

CDR3 in DNA: TGCAGTGCTATCGGGACTACCTCCGAAGAGACCCAGTACTTC. Translated, it gives CSAIGTTSEETQYF. V is TRBV20-1 and J is TRBJ2-1; 7 nucleotides match TRBD2. Judging by the DNA end, TRBJ2-5 fits better; the J call may be wrong. The CDR3 covers 14 residues. CDR1 is DFQATT, CDR2 SNEGSKA, per germline (reference sequence).

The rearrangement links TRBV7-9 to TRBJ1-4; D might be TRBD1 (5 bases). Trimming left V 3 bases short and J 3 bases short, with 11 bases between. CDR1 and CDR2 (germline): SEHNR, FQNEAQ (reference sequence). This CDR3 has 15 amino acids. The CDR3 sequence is CASSFRESANEKLFF. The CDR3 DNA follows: TGTGCCAGCAGCTTCAGGGAATCAGCTAATGAAAAACTGTTTTTT.

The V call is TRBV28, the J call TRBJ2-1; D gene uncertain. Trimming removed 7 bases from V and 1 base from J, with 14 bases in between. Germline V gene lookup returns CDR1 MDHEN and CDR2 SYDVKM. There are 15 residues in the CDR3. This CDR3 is CASTPVNWSYNEQFF. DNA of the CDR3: TGTGCCAGCACCCCGGTTAATTGGTCCTACAATGAGCAGTTCTTC.

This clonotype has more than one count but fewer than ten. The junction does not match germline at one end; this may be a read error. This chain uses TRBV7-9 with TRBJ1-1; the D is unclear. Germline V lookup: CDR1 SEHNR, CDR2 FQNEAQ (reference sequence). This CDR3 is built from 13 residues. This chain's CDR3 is CASSQDMNTEALF. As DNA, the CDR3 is TGTGCCAGCAGCCAGGATATGAACACTGAAGCTCTCTTT. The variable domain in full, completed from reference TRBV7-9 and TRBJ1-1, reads DTGVSQNPRHKITKRGQNVTFRCDPISEHNRLYWYRQTLGQGPEFLTYFQNEAQLEKSRLLSDRFSAERPKGSFSTLEIQRTEQGDSAMYLCASSQDMNTEALFGQGTRLTVV.

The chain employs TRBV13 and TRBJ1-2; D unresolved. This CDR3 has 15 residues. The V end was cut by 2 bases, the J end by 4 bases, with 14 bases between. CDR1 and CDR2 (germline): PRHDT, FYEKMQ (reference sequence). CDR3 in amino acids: CASSLLGSLTYGYTF. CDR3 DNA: TGTGCCAGCAGCTTATTGGGATCCTTGACCTATGGCTACACCTTC.

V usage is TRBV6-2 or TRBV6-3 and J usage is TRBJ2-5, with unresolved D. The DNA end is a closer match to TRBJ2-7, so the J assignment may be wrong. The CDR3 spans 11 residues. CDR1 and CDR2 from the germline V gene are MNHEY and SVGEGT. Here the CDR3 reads CASSNVLEQYF. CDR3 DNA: TGTGCCAGCAGTAACGTCCTCGAGCAGTACTTC.

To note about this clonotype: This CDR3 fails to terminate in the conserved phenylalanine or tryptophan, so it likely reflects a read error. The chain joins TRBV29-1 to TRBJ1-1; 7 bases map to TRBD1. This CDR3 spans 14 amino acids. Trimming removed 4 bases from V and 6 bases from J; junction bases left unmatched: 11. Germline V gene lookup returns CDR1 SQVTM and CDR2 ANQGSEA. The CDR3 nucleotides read TGCAGCGTTGGACAGGGAGCGTTCGGGCCTGAAGCTTTCGTT. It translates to CSVGQGAFGPEAFV.

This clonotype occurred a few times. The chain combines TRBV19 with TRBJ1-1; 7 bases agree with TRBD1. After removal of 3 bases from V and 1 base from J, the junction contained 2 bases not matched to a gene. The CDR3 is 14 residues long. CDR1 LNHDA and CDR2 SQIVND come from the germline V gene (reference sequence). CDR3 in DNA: TGTGCCAGTAGTATCAGGACAGGGAACACTGAAGCTTTCTTT. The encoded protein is CASSIRTGNTEAFF.

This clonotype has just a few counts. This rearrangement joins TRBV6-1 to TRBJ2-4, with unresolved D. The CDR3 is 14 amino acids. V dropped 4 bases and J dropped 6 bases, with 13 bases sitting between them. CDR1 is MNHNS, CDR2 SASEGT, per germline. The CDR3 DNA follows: TGTGCCAGCAGTGGAGACGTCAAGGGAAACATTCAGTACTTC. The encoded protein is CASSGDVKGNIQYF.

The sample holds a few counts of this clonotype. In DNA, the CDR3 is TGTGCCAGCAGTTATGACAGTCTCCAAGAGACCCAGTACTTC. This encodes CASSYDSLQETQYF. The chain couples TRBV6-7 to TRBJ2-5; D might be TRBD1 (5 bases). TRBV6-7 is an ORF for which the function is uncertain. With 3 bases removed from V and 1 base from J, the gap between germline ends came to 9 bases. This CDR3 contains 14 residues.

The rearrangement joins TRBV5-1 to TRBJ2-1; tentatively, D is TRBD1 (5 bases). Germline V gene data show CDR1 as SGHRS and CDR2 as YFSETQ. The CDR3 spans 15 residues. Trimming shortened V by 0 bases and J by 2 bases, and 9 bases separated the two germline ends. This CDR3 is CASSLVGETYNEQFF. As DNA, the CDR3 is TGCGCCAGCAGCTTGGTAGGGGAAACCTACAATGAGCAGTTCTTC.

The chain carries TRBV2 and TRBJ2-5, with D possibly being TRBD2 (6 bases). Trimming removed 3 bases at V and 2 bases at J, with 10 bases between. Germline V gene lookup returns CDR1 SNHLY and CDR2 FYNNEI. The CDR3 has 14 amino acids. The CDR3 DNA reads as TGTGCCAGCAGTGAGCTAGGGAGGCAAGAGACCCAGTACTTC. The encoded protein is CASSELGRQETQYF.

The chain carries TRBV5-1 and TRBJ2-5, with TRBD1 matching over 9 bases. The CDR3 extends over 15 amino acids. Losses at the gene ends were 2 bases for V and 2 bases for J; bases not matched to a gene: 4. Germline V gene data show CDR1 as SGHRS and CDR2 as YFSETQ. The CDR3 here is CASSFVDRGQETQYF. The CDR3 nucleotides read TGCGCCAGCAGCTTTGTGGACAGGGGACAAGAGACCCAGTACTTC.

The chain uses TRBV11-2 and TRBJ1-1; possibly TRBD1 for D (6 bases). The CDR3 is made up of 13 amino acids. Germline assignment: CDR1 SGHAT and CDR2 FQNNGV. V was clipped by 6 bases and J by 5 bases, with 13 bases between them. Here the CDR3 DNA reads TGTGCCAGCAGGCTCACCCAGGGGACTGAAGCTTTCTTT. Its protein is CASRLTQGTEAFF.

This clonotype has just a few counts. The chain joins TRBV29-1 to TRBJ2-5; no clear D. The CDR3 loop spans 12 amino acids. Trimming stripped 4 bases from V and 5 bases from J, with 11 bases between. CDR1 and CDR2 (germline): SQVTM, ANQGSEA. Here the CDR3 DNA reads TGCAGCGTTGTGAGCCTTGGGGAGACCCAGTACTTC. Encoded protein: CSVVSLGETQYF.

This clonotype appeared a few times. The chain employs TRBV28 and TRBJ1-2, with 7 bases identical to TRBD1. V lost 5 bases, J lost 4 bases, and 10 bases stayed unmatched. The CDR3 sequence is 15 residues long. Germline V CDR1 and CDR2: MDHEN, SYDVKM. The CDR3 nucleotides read TGTGCCAGCAGTACCACATTCGGGACAGTCTATGGCTACACCTTC. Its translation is CASSTTFGTVYGYTF.

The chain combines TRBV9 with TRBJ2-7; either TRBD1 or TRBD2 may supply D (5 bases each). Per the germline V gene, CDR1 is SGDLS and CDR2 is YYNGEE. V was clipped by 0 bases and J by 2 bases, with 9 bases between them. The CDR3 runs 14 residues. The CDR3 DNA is TGTGCCAGCAGCGTAGGGGACCTGACCTACGAGCAGTACTTC. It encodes CASSVGDLTYEQYF.

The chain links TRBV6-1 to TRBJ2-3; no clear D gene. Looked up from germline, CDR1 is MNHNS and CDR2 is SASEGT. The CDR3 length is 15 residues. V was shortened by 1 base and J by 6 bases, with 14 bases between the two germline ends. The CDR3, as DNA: TGTGCCAGCAGTGAAGTTACCCACCCGTGGGATACGCAGTATTTT. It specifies CASSEVTHPWDTQYF.

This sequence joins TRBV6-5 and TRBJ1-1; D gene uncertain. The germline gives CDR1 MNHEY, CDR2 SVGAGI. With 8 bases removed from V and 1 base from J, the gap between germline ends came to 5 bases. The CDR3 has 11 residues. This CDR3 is CASQENTEAFF. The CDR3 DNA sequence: TGTGCCAGCCAGGAGAACACTGAAGCTTTCTTT.

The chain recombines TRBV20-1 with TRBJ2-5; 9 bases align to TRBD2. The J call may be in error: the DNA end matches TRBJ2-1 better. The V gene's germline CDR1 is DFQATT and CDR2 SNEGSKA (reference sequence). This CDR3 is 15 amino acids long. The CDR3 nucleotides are TGCAGTGCTAGAGACCCAGCGGGGGGTTACAATGAGCAGTTCTTC. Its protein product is CSARDPAGGYNEQFF.

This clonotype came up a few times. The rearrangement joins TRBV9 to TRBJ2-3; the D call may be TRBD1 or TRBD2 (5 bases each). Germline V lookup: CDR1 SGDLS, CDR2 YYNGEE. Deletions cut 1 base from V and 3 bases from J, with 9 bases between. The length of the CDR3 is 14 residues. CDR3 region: CASSVMGETDTQYF. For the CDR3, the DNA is TGTGCCAGCAGCGTAATGGGGGAAACAGATACGCAGTATTTT.

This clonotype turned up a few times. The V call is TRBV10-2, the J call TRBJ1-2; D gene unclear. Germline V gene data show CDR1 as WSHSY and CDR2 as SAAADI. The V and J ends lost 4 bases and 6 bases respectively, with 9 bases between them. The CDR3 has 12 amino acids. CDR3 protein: CASSVTRDGYTF. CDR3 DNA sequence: TGCGCCAGCAGTGTAACTCGGGATGGCTACACCTTC.

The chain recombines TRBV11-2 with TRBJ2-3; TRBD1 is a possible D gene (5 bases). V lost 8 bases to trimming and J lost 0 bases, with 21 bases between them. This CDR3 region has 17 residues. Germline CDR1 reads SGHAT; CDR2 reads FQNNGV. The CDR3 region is CASSVATGRPSTDTQYF. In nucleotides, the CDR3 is TGTGCCAGCTCGGTCGCCACAGGCCGGCCTAGCACAGATACGCAGTATTTT.

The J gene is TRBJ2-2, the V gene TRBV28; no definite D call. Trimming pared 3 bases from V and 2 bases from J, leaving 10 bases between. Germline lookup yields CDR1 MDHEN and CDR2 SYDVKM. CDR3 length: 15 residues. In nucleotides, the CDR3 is TGTGCCAGCAGTTTCTTGGCCGATAACACCGGGGAGCTGTTTTTT. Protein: CASSFLADNTGELFF.

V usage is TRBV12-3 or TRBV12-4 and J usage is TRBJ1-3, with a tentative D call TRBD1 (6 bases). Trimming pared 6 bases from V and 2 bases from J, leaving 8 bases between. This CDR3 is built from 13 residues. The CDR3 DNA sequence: TGTGCCAGCAGCTGGGGGCCTGGAAACACCATATATTTT. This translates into CASSWGPGNTIYF.

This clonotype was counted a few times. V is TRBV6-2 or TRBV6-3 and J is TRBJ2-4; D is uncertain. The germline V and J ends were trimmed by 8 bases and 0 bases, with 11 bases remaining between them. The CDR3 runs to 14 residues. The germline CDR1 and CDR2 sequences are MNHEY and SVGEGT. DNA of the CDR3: TGTGCCAGCGCGTCCGGGTTAGCCAAAAACATTCAGTACTTC. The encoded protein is CASASGLAKNIQYF.

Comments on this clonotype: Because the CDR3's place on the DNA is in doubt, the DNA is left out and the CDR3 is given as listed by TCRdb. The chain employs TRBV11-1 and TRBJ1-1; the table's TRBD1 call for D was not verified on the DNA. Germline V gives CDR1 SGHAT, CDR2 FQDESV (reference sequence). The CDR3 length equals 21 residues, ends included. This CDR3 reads CASSLSAAYEQYFGPGTEAFF.